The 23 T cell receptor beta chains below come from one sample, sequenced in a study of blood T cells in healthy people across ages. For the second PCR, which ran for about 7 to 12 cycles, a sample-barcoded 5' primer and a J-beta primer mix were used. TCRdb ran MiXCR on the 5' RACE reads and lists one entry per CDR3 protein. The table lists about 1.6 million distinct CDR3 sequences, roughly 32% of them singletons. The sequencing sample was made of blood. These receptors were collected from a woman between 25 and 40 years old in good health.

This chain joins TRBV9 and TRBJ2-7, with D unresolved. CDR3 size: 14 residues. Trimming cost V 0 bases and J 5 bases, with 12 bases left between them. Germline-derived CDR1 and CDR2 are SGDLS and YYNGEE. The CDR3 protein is CASSVATWDHEQYF. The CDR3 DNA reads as TGTGCCAGCAGCGTAGCTACTTGGGATCACGAGCAGTACTTC.

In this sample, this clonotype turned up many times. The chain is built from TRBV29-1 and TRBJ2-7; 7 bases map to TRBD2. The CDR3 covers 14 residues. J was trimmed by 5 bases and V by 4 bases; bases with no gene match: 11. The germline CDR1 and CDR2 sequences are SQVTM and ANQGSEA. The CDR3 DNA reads TGCAGCGTTGGCCCTGGACTAGGGAGTGACGAGCAGTACTTC. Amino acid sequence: CSVGPGLGSDEQYF.

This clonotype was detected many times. The CDR3 loop reads CASSQGANEKLFF. The DNA of the CDR3 is TGTGCCAGCTCTCAGGGGGCGAATGAAAAACTGTTTTTT. J is TRBJ1-4 and V is TRBV7-3, with 8 bases aligning to TRBD1. V trimming: 8 bases; J trimming: 5 bases; junction bases outside the gene matches: 4. The germline V gene encodes CDR1 SGHTA and CDR2 FQGTGA. The CDR3 consists of 13 residues.

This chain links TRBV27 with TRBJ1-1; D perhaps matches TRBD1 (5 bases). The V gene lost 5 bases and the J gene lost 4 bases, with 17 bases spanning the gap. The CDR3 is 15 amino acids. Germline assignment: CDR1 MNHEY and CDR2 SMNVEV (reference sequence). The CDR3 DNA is TGTGCCAGCAGTGCCGGGGGGGTTTGGGCCACTGAAGCTTTCTTT. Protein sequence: CASSAGGVWATEAFF.

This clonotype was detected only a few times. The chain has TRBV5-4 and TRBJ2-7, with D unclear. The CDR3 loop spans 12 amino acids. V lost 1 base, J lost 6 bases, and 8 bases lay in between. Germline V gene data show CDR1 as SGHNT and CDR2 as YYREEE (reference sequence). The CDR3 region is CASSLFAAEQYF. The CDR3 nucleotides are TGTGCCAGCAGCTTGTTCGCGGCCGAGCAGTACTTC. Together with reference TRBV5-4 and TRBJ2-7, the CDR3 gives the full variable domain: ETGVTQSPTHLIKTRGQQVTLRCSSQSGHNTVSWYQQALGQGPQFIFQYYREEENGRGNFPPRFSGLQFPNYSSELNVNALELDDSALYLCASSLFAAEQYFGPGTRLTVT.

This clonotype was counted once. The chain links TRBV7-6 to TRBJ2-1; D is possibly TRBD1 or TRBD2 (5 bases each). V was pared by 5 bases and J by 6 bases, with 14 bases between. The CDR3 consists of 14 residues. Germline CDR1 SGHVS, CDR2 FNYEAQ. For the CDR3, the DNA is TGTGCCAGCAGCCTAAACCGGGACCCCAATGAGCAGTTCTTC. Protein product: CASSLNRDPNEQFF. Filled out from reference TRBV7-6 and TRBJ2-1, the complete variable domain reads GAGVSQSPRYKVTKRGQDVALRCDPISGHVSLYWYRQALGQGPEFLTYFNYEAQQDKSGLPNDRFSAERPEGSISTLTIQRTEQRDSAMYRCASSLNRDPNEQFFGPGTRLTVL.

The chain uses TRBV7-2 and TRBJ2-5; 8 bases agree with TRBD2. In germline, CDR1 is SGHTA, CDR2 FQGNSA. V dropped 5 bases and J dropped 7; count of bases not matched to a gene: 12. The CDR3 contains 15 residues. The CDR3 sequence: CASSIPPGAGGTQYF. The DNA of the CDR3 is TGTGCCAGCAGCATCCCTCCAGGGGCGGGGGGGACCCAGTACTTC.

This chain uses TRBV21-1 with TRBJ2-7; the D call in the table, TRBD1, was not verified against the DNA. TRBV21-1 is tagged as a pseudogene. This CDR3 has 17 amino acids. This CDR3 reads CASSKVSTALFSYEQYF. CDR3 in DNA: TGTGCCAGCAGCAAAGTGTCCACAGCTTTATTCTCCTACGAGCAGTACTTC.

CDR3 sequence reads: CASSLYQGDNSPLHF. The CDR3 nucleotides read TGTGCCAGCAGCTTATATCAGGGGGATAATTCACCCCTCCACTTT. The chain combines TRBV7-3 with TRBJ1-6; TRBD1 matches at 7 bases. This CDR3 region has 15 residues. Trimming at V came to 2 bases and at J to 5 bases, leaving 3 bases not matched to a gene. Per germline, CDR1 SGHTA and CDR2 FQGTGA.

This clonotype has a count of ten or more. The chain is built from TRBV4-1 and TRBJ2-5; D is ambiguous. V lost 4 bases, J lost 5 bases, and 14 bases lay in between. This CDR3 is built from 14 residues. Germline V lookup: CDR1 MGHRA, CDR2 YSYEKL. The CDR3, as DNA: TGCGCCAGCAGCCTAACAATTAAGTATGAGACCCAGTACTTC. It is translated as CASSLTIKYETQYF.

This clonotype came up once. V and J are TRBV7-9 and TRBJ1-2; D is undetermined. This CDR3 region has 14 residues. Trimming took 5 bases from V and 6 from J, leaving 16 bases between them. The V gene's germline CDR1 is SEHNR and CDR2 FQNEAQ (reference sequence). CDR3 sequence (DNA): TGTGCCAGCAGCCGATCCCCCAGGTCGGATGGCTACACCTTC. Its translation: CASSRSPRSDGYTF.

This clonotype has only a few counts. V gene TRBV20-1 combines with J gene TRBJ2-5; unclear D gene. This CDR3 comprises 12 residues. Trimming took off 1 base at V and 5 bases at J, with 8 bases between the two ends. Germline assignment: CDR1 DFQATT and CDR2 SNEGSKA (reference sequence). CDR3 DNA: TGCAGTGCTAGAGGGGGTGGGGAGACCCAGTACTTC. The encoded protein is CSARGGGETQYF.

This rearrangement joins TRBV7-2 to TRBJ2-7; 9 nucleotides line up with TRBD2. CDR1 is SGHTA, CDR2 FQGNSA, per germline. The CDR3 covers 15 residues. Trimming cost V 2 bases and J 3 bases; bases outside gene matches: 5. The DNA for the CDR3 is TGTGCCAGCAGCTTAAGCACTAGCGGGTTCTACGAGCAGTACTTC. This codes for CASSLSTSGFYEQYF.

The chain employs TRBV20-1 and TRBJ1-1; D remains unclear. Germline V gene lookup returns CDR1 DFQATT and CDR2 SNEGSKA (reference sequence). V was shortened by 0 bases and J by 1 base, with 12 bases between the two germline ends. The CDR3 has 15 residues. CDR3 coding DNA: TGCAGTGCTAGAGATGCCCGGACTGGGAACACTGAAGCTTTCTTT. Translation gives CSARDARTGNTEAFF.

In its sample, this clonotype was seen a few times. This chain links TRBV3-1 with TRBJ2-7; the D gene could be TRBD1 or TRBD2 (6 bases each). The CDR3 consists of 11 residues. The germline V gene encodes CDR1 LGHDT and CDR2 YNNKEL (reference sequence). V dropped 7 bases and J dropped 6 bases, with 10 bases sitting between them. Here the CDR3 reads CASTRGLEQYF. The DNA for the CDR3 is TGTGCCAGCACCCGGGGGCTCGAGCAGTACTTC.

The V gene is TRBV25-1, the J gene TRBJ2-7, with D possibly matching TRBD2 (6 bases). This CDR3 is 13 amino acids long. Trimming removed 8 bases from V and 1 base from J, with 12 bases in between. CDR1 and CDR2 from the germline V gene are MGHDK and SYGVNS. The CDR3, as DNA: TGTGCCAGCGCCTGGGAGGCGTCCTACGAGCAGTACTTC. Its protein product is CASAWEASYEQYF.

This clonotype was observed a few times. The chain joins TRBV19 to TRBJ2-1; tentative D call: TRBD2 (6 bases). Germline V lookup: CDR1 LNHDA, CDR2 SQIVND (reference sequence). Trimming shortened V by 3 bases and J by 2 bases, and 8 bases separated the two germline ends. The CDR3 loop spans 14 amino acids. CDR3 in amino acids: CASSIPGAYNEQFF. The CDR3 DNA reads TGTGCCAGTAGTATCCCGGGAGCCTACAATGAGCAGTTCTTC.

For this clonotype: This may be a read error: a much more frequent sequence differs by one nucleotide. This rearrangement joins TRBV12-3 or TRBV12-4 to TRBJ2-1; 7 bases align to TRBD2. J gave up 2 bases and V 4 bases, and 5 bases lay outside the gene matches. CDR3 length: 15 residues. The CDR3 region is CASSCERDPYNEQFF. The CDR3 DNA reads TGTGCCAGCAGTTGCGAGCGGGACCCCTACAATGAGCAGTTCTTC.

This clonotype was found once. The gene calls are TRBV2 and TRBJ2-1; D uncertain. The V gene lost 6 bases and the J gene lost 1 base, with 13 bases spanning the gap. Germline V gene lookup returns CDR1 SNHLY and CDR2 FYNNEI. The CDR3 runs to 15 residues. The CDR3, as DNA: TGTGCCAGCAGGGTGTCGGGCATGTCCTACAATGAGCAGTTCTTC. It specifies CASRVSGMSYNEQFF.

CDR3 sequence: CASSQDQGGNEQYF. The CDR3 bases are TGTGCCAGCAGCCAAGATCAAGGGGGGAACGAGCAGTACTTC. The chain recombines TRBV3-1 with TRBJ2-7; D tentatively fits TRBD1 or TRBD2 (6 bases each). V dropped 0 bases and J dropped 5 bases, with 11 bases sitting between them. Germline V gene sequence: CDR1 LGHDT, CDR2 YNNKEL (reference sequence). The CDR3 contains 14 residues.

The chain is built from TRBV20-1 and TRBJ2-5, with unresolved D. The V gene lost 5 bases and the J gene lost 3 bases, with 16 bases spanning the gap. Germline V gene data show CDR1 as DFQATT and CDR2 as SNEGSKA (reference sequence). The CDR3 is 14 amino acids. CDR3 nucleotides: TGCAGTGCTTCGCAGGTCTGGGGTAAAGAGACCCAGTACTTC. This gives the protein CSASQVWGKETQYF.

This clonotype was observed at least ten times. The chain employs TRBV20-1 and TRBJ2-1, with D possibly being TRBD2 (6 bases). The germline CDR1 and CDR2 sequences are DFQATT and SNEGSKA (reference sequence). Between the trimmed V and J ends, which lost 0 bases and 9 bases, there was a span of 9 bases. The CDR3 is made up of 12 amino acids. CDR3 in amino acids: CSARDWRGEQFF. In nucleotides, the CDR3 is TGCAGTGCTAGAGATTGGAGGGGTGAGCAGTTCTTC.

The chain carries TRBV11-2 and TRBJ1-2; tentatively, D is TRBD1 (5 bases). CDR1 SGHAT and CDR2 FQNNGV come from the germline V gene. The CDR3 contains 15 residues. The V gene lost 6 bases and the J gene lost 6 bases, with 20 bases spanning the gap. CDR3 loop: CASRGIREGRDGYTF. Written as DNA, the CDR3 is TGTGCCAGCAGGGGGATAAGGGAGGGGCGCGATGGCTACACCTTC.